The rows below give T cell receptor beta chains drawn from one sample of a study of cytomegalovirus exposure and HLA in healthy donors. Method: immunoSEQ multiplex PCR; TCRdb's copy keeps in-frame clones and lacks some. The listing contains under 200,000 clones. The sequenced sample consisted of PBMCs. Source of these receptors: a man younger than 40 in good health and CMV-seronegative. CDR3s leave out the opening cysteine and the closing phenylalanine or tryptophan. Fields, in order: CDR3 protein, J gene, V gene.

cdr3_aa: ASSSDPPREQY
j_call: TRBJ2-5
v_call: TRBV7-2

cdr3_aa: ASSYTGDEQY
j_call: TRBJ2-7
v_call: TRBV2

cdr3_aa: ASSLVTGEQY
j_call: TRBJ2-7
v_call: TRBV7-9

cdr3_aa: AKRTGSSYNEQF
j_call: TRBJ2-1
v_call: TRBV2

cdr3_aa: ASSSDRTGGVGELF
j_call: TRBJ2-2
v_call: TRBV7-9

cdr3_aa: ASSLVRRRINQPQH
j_call: TRBJ1-5
v_call: TRBV23-1

cdr3_aa: ASRWDRDGYT
j_call: TRBJ1-2
v_call: TRBV5-1

cdr3_aa: ASSQDLATGNPGELF
j_call: TRBJ2-2
v_call: TRBV4-3

cdr3_aa: SAEVGQGAGEQF
j_call: TRBJ2-1
v_call: TRBV29-1

cdr3_aa: ASSERTGSSGYT
j_call: TRBJ1-2
v_call: TRBV2

cdr3_aa: ASRKTGPNTGELF
j_call: TRBJ2-2
v_call: TRBV6-5

cdr3_aa: ASSSRDSLIQY
j_call: TRBJ2-4
v_call: TRBV19

cdr3_aa: ARGSPLH
j_call: TRBJ1-6
v_call: TRBV2

cdr3_aa: ASSGTSATDTQY
j_call: TRBJ2-3
v_call: TRBV11-3

cdr3_aa: ASSDSEASNEQF
j_call: TRBJ2-1
v_call: TRBV6-4

cdr3_aa: AWTADRLTGELF
j_call: TRBJ2-2
v_call: TRBV30

cdr3_aa: ASSLAPSNYGYT
j_call: TRBJ1-2
v_call: TRBV7-9

cdr3_aa: ASSLYGAGLGYEQF
j_call: TRBJ2-1
v_call: TRBV27

cdr3_aa: ASSATGENTEAF
j_call: TRBJ1-1
v_call: TRBV18

cdr3_aa: ASSPGTGIYGYT
j_call: TRBJ1-2
v_call: TRBV18

cdr3_aa: ASSSTGTSYEQY
j_call: TRBJ2-7
v_call: TRBV7-6

cdr3_aa: ASSETLGLAGETGELF
j_call: TRBJ2-2
v_call: TRBV6-4

cdr3_aa: ASRRQSNSNQPQH
j_call: TRBJ1-5
v_call: TRBV19

cdr3_aa: ASSYSKTAEAF
j_call: TRBJ1-1
v_call: TRBV6-5

cdr3_aa: AGNSGNQETQY
j_call: TRBJ2-5
v_call: TRBV2

cdr3_aa: ASSPPSYSGRAPHEQY
j_call: TRBJ2-7
v_call: TRBV27

cdr3_aa: ASSFRLAGVSYEQY
j_call: TRBJ2-7
v_call: TRBV13